These T cell receptor beta chains were read from a single sample in a study of high-grade serous ovarian cancer treatment subgroups. Produced via immunoSEQ multiplex PCR; TCRdb's table is partial and in-frame only. The table lists some 6,000 clones, about 85% of them singletons, with roughly 6% in the top ten. The sequencing input was tumor tissue. The receptors were sampled from a human donor with high-grade serous ovarian cancer. Both conserved end residues are part of each CDR3.

v_call	j_call	cdr3_aa
TRBV7-2	TRBJ1-5	CATSTDFSNQPQHF
TRBV6-1	TRBJ2-1	CASRVEGVHEQFF
TRBV7-2	TRBJ2-5	CASSSRDGRQETQYF
TRBV7-3	TRBJ1-1	CASSFYAGTEAFF
TRBV28	TRBJ1-4	CASIEQGHEKLFF
TRBV7-8	TRBJ2-4	CASSYPKQGAAKNIQYF
TRBV27	TRBJ2-7	CASSPGTHSYEQYF
TRBV6-5	TRBJ2-1	CASSEWRGGHEQFF
TRBV5-6	TRBJ1-2	CASSFDRAGGYTF
TRBV4-3	TRBJ2-5	CASSQDPPRGGETQYF
TRBV10-3	TRBJ1-5	CAIGNGQGAWGNQPQHF
TRBV6-1	.	CAAAGSPGYEQYF
TRBV21-1	TRBJ2-3	CASSKEPGEGATDTQYF
TRBV21-1	TRBJ1-3	CASSKVPGSGNTIYF
TRBV20-1	TRBJ2-5	CSALDRDRQYF
TRBV19	TRBJ1-6	CASQVGNSPLHF
TRBV2	TRBJ1-5	CASRRDRGLDQPQHF
TRBV6-1	TRBJ2-5	CASNHIRFQETQYF
TRBV6-6	TRBJ1-1	CASSYSTVTEAFF
TRBV27	TRBJ2-4	CASSLSLPAGAKNIQYF
TRBV11-3	TRBJ1-5	CASSSRADQPQHF
TRBV11-3	TRBJ2-5	CASSDGTGGQETQYF
TRBV5-1	TRBJ2-3	CASSLAAGGGMNTQYF
TRBV6-1	TRBJ2-6	CASGEEGAGANVLTF
TRBV4-1	TRBJ2-5	CASSPEGEETQYF
TRBV19	TRBJ1-6	CASSSTGTDVSPLHF
TRBV7-2	TRBJ2-5	CASSLFRETQYF
TRBV10-3	TRBJ2-5	CAISAFQGLETQYF
TRBV12-5	TRBJ2-2	CASGLWTTNTGELFF
TRBV7-3	TRBJ2-1	CASSLNPGTGYYSYNEQFF
TRBV27	TRBJ2-5	CASSGGGAGETQYF
TRBV6-7	TRBJ1-4	CASSYPGYEKLFF
TRBV2	TRBJ2-1	CASSGLNMGTAKDNEQFF
TRBV5-1	TRBJ1-4	CASSFTGPGEKLFF
TRBV5-4	TRBJ1-1	CASSPGDRGTEAFF
TRBV18	TRBJ1-1	CASSRDRVNTEAFF
TRBV15	TRBJ1-3	CATSSQGTGNTIYF
TRBV10-1	TRBJ1-2	CASSDQAYYGYTF
TRBV27	TRBJ1-2	CASSLSVGFTRGYTF
TRBV28	TRBJ2-3	CASSSMGEGTDTQYF
TRBV6-5	TRBJ1-1	CASSYSIRRTTEAFF
TRBV7-3	TRBJ2-3	CASSRDREGDTQYF
TRBV9	TRBJ1-3	CASSVAPGGSGNTIYF
TRBV13	TRBJ1-2	CASSQGQGAGGYTF
TRBV11-3	TRBJ1-4	CASSSLGTFPTNEKLFF
TRBV7-9	TRBJ1-6	CASSLTGDSPLHF
TRBV7-9	TRBJ1-1	CASSFYIPEDTEAFF
TRBV5-5	TRBJ2-2	CASSSRASSATGELFF
TRBV4-1	TRBJ2-7	CASSPGTRGSYEQYF
TRBV19	TRBJ1-6	CASSLKQGPSPLHF
TRBV27	TRBJ2-7	CASSHPLRGGLGEQYF
TRBV9	TRBJ2-1	CASSVAGLANNEQFF
TRBV6-6	TRBJ1-5	CAISTGNQPQHF
TRBV6-1	TRBJ1-5	CASSESSGTGNQPQHF
TRBV11-3	TRBJ2-2	CASSLQGQGTGELFF